This T cell receptor (beta chain) was captured by sequencing in a study of T cells in Graves' hyperthyroidism and ophthalmopathy. Study in general: Peripheral blood sampling occurred at initial diagnosis, before any treatment.

Using RNA transcripts as the source, TCR beta CDR3 regions were amplified. HTBI primers were the set used in a first-round RT-PCR of the TCR CDR3. TCRdb reprocessed the multiplex PCR reads with MiXCR, giving one entry per CDR3 protein. The table includes some 720,000 distinct CDR3 sequences, about 15% detected once. The germline CDR1 and CDR2 sequences are MGHRA and YSYEKL. CDR3 length equals 16 residues. V lost 3 bases, J lost 11 bases, and 14 bases stayed unmatched. In its sample, this clonotype was seen a few times. The sequence came from a young man with Graves' hyperthyroidism. Sequenced: blood. The genes are TRBV4-1 and TRBJ1-5, with TRBD1 matching 9 bases. The CDR3 DNA sequence: TGCGCCAGCAGCCATGCACAGGGGGCTGGAGTCTGGACCCAGCATTTT. Protein sequence: CASSHAQGAGVWTQHF.